This is a list of T cell receptor beta chains from one sample in a study of a mutant IDH1 vaccine in newly diagnosed glioma. Antigens of these TCRs are unknown. This table comes from immunoSEQ multiplex PCR, and its TCRdb copy is limited to in-frame clones, with some not included. The sample contains nearly 55,000 clones, around four fifths of which appear only once. Sample: PBMCs, taken from a glioma patient whose treatment included an IDH1 peptide vaccine. The source of these receptors is a woman between 18 and 29 years old with glioma. The CDR3 runs from the conserved cysteine through the conserved F or W. The D gene is left open where the match is weak. Clone sizes are given selectively: once, few, many, or a class where the clone is expanded.

V gene: TRBV7-9; D gene: -; clone size: -; J gene: TRBJ1-2; CDR3 DNA: TGTGCCAGCAGCTTAGGGGCCACGGGGGGGAGGCATGGCTACACCTTC; CDR3 protein: CASSLGATGGRHGYTF
V gene: TRBV7-9; D gene: -; clone size: -; J gene: TRBJ2-5; CDR3 DNA: TGTGCCAGCAGCTCAACTCTTGGGACAATCCAAGAGACCCAGTACTTC; CDR3 protein: CASSSTLGTIQETQYF
V gene: TRBV9; D gene: -; clone size: -; J gene: TRBJ1-1; CDR3 DNA: TGTGCCAGCAGCGTCAAATCGAACACTGAAGCTTTCTTT; CDR3 protein: CASSVKSNTEAFF
V gene: TRBV7-3; D gene: TRBD1; clone size: -; J gene: TRBJ2-2; CDR3 DNA: TGTGCCAGCAGCCAGTACAGGGGCACCGGGGAGCTGTTTTTT; CDR3 protein: CASSQYRGTGELFF
V gene: TRBV15; D gene: TRBD1; clone size: -; J gene: TRBJ1-5; CDR3 DNA: TGTGCCACCAGCACCGGGACAGGGGGCGCTCAGCCCCAGCATTTT; CDR3 protein: CATSTGTGGAQPQHF
V gene: TRBV5-1; D gene: -; clone size: -; J gene: TRBJ1-2; CDR3 DNA: TGCGCCAGTTCCCCGGGGAGCCGGGGCTACACCTTC; CDR3 protein: CASSPGSRGYTF
V gene: TRBV7-8; D gene: -; clone size: few; J gene: TRBJ1-1; CDR3 DNA: TGTGCCAGCAGCTTAGTCAGGGTTCGCTCTGAAGCTTTCTTT; CDR3 protein: CASSLVRVRSEAFF
V gene: TRBV9; D gene: TRBD1; clone size: -; J gene: TRBJ1-3; CDR3 DNA: TGTGCCAGCAGCGCGAGGTCGACAGGGGGTGGAAACACCATATATTTT; CDR3 protein: CASSARSTGGGNTIYF
V gene: TRBV9; D gene: TRBD1; clone size: -; J gene: TRBJ1-2; CDR3 DNA: TGTGCCAGCAGCTACGGACAGGGCTATGGCTACACCTTC; CDR3 protein: CASSYGQGYGYTF
V gene: TRBV27; D gene: -; clone size: -; J gene: TRBJ1-3; CDR3 DNA: TGTGCCAGCAGTTCAATAACAGGGATGGGCTCTGGAAACACCATATATTTT; CDR3 protein: CASSSITGMGSGNTIYF
V gene: TRBV7-9; D gene: TRBD2; clone size: -; J gene: TRBJ2-7; CDR3 DNA: TGTGCCAGCAGCCGGGCGGGGGAACCCCCCTACGAGCAGTACTTC; CDR3 protein: CASSRAGEPPYEQYF
V gene: TRBV29-1; D gene: TRBD1; clone size: -; J gene: TRBJ2-7; CDR3 DNA: TGCAGCGTTAAGTCAGGGGGTAGCGAGCAGTACTTC; CDR3 protein: CSVKSGGSEQYF
V gene: TRBV7-9; D gene: TRBD1; clone size: -; J gene: TRBJ1-2; CDR3 DNA: TGTGCCAGCAGCTCGCGGACAGGGGTTAACTATGGCTACACCTTC; CDR3 protein: CASSSRTGVNYGYTF
V gene: TRBV5-6; D gene: -; clone size: -; J gene: TRBJ1-5; CDR3 DNA: TGTGCCAGCAGCCTACGGGCAGGGTTGGGCAATCAGCCCCAGCATTTT; CDR3 protein: CASSLRAGLGNQPQHF
V gene: TRBV15; D gene: -; clone size: -; J gene: TRBJ2-5; CDR3 DNA: TGTGCCACCAGCAGAGTCACTGCGAACCAAGAGACCCAGTACTTC; CDR3 protein: CATSRVTANQETQYF
V gene: TRBV5-1; D gene: TRBD1; clone size: -; J gene: TRBJ1-1; CDR3 DNA: TGCGCCAGCAGCTTGTCGGGACAGGGTGCCACTGAAGCTTTCTTT; CDR3 protein: CASSLSGQGATEAFF
V gene: TRBV19; D gene: TRBD1; clone size: -; J gene: TRBJ1-2; CDR3 DNA: TGTGCCAGTCAACAGGGGAGCTATGGCTACACCTTC; CDR3 protein: CASQQGSYGYTF
V gene: TRBV30; D gene: -; clone size: -; J gene: TRBJ2-6; CDR3 DNA: TGTGCCTGGAGTGAAGGTGGGGCCAACGTCCTGACTTTC; CDR3 protein: CAWSEGGANVLTF
V gene: TRBV16; D gene: -; clone size: once; J gene: TRBJ1-4; CDR3 DNA: TGTGCCAGCAGCCAATCAGCCTCAAATGAAAAACTGTTTTTT; CDR3 protein: CASSQSASNEKLFF
V gene: TRBV6-5; D gene: -; clone size: -; J gene: TRBJ1-1; CDR3 DNA: TGTGCCAGCAGGTGGGAGGGGACGACTGAAGCTTTCTTT; CDR3 protein: CASRWEGTTEAFF
V gene: TRBV2; D gene: -; clone size: -; J gene: TRBJ2-2; CDR3 DNA: TGTGCCAGAACTAGGACAGCCACGAACACCGGGGAGCTGTTTTTT; CDR3 protein: CARTRTATNTGELFF
V gene: TRBV7-9; D gene: -; clone size: -; J gene: TRBJ2-3; CDR3 DNA: TGTGCCAGCAGCCTCACAGATACGCAGTATTTT; CDR3 protein: CASSLTDTQYF
V gene: TRBV7-2; D gene: -; clone size: -; J gene: TRBJ1-2; CDR3 DNA: TGTGCCAGCAGCCACAACAACAAGGGGAGTATCGATGGCTACACCTTC; CDR3 protein: CASSHNNKGSIDGYTF
V gene: TRBV9; D gene: -; clone size: once; J gene: TRBJ2-1; CDR3 DNA: TGTGCCAGCAGCGCTGGGTGGGGTGAGCAGTTCTTC; CDR3 protein: CASSAGWGEQFF
V gene: TRBV7-8; D gene: TRBD2; clone size: -; J gene: TRBJ2-3; CDR3 DNA: TGTGCCAGCGGCCTCTTTAGCGGGGGCCCCACAGATACGCAGTATTTT; CDR3 protein: CASGLFSGGPTDTQYF
V gene: TRBV7-3; D gene: -; clone size: -; J gene: TRBJ2-7; CDR3 DNA: TGTGCCAGCAGACTAACCGCAGGGCACGAGCAGTACTTC; CDR3 protein: CASRLTAGHEQYF